These 16 T cell receptor beta chains originate from one sample sequenced in a study of T-cell memory formation after mild COVID-19. TCRdb re-derived calls from the 5' RACE reads in MiXCR, one entry per CDR3 protein. The sample includes approximately 190,000 distinct CDR3 sequences, roughly 18% of them seen just once. Sample: PBMCs or a T cell subset sorted from them (not recorded which). These receptors were taken from an adult woman who had mild COVID-19 (a few samples of this study predate the infection). Cell type and time point are not known.

The gene calls are TRBV12-3 or TRBV12-4 and TRBJ2-2, with D uncertain. Trimming removed 5 bases from V and 1 base from J, with 8 bases in between. This CDR3 comprises 14 residues. The CDR3 protein is CASSPTRNTGELFF. The CDR3 region has the DNA TGTGCCAGCAGTCCGACACGGAACACCGGGGAGCTGTTTTTT.

This clonotype was seen only a few times. V is TRBV12-3 or TRBV12-4 and J is TRBJ1-2; 7 positions match TRBD1. The CDR3 loop spans 15 amino acids. Trimming removed 5 bases from V and 4 bases from J; junction bases left unmatched: 10. CDR3 in amino acids: CASSPSSGGGYGYTF. The CDR3 DNA sequence: TGTGCCAGCAGTCCTTCCTCAGGGGGAGGCTATGGCTACACCTTC.

This clonotype occurred many times. The genes are TRBV7-2 and TRBJ2-3; maybe TRBD2 (6 bases). CDR1 and CDR2 from the germline V gene are SGHTA and FQGNSA. This CDR3 contains 13 residues. Deletions cut 0 bases from V and 7 bases from J, with 8 bases between. In nucleotides, the CDR3 is TGTGCCAGCAGCTTAGCGGAGGGGAATACGCAGTATTTT. It translates to CASSLAEGNTQYF.

This clonotype was detected a few times. V and J are TRBV20-1 and TRBJ2-1; D remains unclear. CDR1 is DFQATT and CDR2 is SNEGSKA in the germline V gene (reference sequence). CDR3 length: 13 amino acids. V lost 1 base and J lost 7, with 11 bases in between. CDR3 nucleotides: TGCAGTGCTAGAGTTGTCCCGAAAAATGAGCAGTTCTTC. Translated, it gives CSARVVPKNEQFF.

This clonotype was recorded a few times. The V and J genes are TRBV29-1 and TRBJ2-1; 10 bases line up with TRBD2. V was clipped by 4 bases and J by 6 bases; unmatched bases: 6. CDR3 length equals 14 residues. Germline CDR1 and CDR2: SQVTM and ANQGSEA. The chain's CDR3 is CSVVPSGRGNEQFF. Here the CDR3 DNA reads TGCAGCGTTGTCCCTAGCGGGAGAGGCAATGAGCAGTTCTTC.

This clonotype has just a few counts. This chain joins TRBV5-1 and TRBJ2-3; 8 bases line up with TRBD1. Trimming took 4 bases from V and 4 from J; bases not matched to a gene: 8. The CDR3 is 15 amino acids. CDR1 SGHRS and CDR2 YFSETQ come from the germline V gene. CDR3 in amino acids: CASSGGRGRSDTQYF. CDR3 DNA sequence: TGCGCCAGCAGCGGGGGCAGGGGGCGGTCAGATACGCAGTATTTT.

Only a few counts were recorded for this clonotype. The V call is TRBV14, the J call TRBJ2-1, with 10 bases aligning to TRBD2. Trimming removed 0 bases from V and 9 bases from J; junction bases left unmatched: 8. The CDR3 loop spans 16 amino acids. Per germline, CDR1 SGHDN and CDR2 FVKESK. CDR3 loop: CASSQEWSGRAVEQFF. The CDR3 nucleotides are TGTGCCAGCAGCCAAGAGTGGAGCGGGAGGGCTGTTGAGCAGTTCTTC.

The CDR3 DNA follows: TGTGCCAGCAGTTTATGGTCTAGCGGATTAAACTACGAGCAGTACTTC. Its protein is CASSLWSSGLNYEQYF. The chain carries TRBV28 and TRBJ2-7, with 7 bases identical to TRBD2. The CDR3 is made up of 16 amino acids. Germline V gives CDR1 MDHEN, CDR2 SYDVKM. After removal of 0 bases from V and 3 bases from J, the junction contained 8 bases not matched to a gene. Full variable domain (rest looked up from reference TRBV28 and TRBJ2-7): DVKVTQSSRYLVKRTGEKVFLECVQDMDHENMFWYRQDPGLGLRLIYFSYDVKMKEKGDIPEGYSVSREKKERFSLILESASTNQTSMYLCASSLWSSGLNYEQYFGPGTRLTVT.

The chain employs TRBV19 and TRBJ2-1; 11 bases align to TRBD2. Germline CDR1 and CDR2: LNHDA and SQIVND (reference sequence). The length of the CDR3 is 17 residues. V lost 5 bases, J lost 8 bases, and 14 bases stayed unmatched. DNA of the CDR3: TGTGCCAGTAGTCCCTTGACCTTAGCGGGAGGGGGCGATGAGCAGTTCTTC. This sequence encodes CASSPLTLAGGGDEQFF.

The chain links TRBV5-1 to TRBJ2-1; 9 bases align to TRBD1. The germline V gene has CDR1 SGHRS and CDR2 YFSETQ. CDR3 length equals 14 residues. Unmatched junction bases numbered 6, after V lost 5 bases and J lost 6 bases. CDR3 loop: CASRSTGGSNEQFF. The DNA for the CDR3 is TGCGCCAGCAGGTCGACAGGGGGGTCCAATGAGCAGTTCTTC.

This sequence joins TRBV20-1 and TRBJ1-2, with no clear D. Trimming stripped 5 bases from V and 8 bases from J, with 15 bases between. The CDR3 has 12 amino acids. Germline values: CDR1 DFQATT, CDR2 SNEGSKA (reference sequence). In DNA form, the CDR3 reads TGCAGTGCTCCTCGGGGTGTTTCCGGCTACACCTTC. Its protein product is CSAPRGVSGYTF.

This clonotype was observed a few times. The chain uses TRBV28 and TRBJ1-1, with D hard to call. CDR3 size: 11 residues. The germline CDR1 and CDR2 sequences are MDHEN and SYDVKM. V shed 6 bases and J shed 0 bases, with 2 bases lying between them. Here the CDR3 DNA reads TGTGCCAGCAGGATGAACACTGAAGCTTTCTTT. Translated, it gives CASRMNTEAFF.

This clonotype came up a few times. One junction end does not reproduce the germline sequence, and a read error may be involved. The gene calls are TRBV29-1 and TRBJ2-3, with a tentative D call TRBD2 (5 bases). The CDR3 has 11 residues. CDR1 and CDR2 (germline): SQVTM, ANQGSEA. The CDR3 nucleotides are TGCAGCGTTGAAGACGGAGGCCCACTTTTTTTT. This encodes CSVEDGGPLFF.

This clonotype was picked up a small number of times. The V call is TRBV24-1, the J call TRBJ1-1; D ambiguous. This CDR3 has 13 amino acids. V lost 1 base to trimming and J lost 7 bases, with 9 bases between them. CDR1 is KGHDR and CDR2 is SFDVKD in the germline V gene. The CDR3 DNA is TGTGCCACCAGTGATTTTTCCGGTAGTGAAGCTTTCTTT. It encodes CATSDFSGSEAFF.

This clonotype was counted only a few times. This chain links TRBV2 with TRBJ2-7, with a possible D match to TRBD2 (6 bases). V was pared by 4 bases and J by 3 bases, with 10 bases between. The germline V gene has CDR1 SNHLY and CDR2 FYNNEI. This CDR3 is built from 13 residues. The CDR3 spells CASSVGSGYEQYF. The CDR3 DNA is TGTGCCAGCAGTGTGGGTAGCGGCTACGAGCAGTACTTC. The variable domain in full, completed from reference TRBV2 and TRBJ2-7, reads EPEVTQTPSHQVTQMGQEVILRCVPISNHLYFYWYRQILGQKVEFLVSFYNNEISEKSEIFDDQFSVERPDGSNFTLKIRSTKLEDSAMYFCASSVGSGYEQYFGPGTRLTVT.

A few counts support this clonotype. This rearrangement joins TRBV29-1 to TRBJ2-3; D is unclear. The CDR3 runs to 11 residues. CDR1 SQVTM and CDR2 ANQGSEA come from the germline V gene. Trimming left V 2 bases short and J 2 bases short, with 2 bases between. The CDR3 DNA follows: TGCAGCGTTGAATACACAGATACGCAGTATTTT. It yields the protein CSVEYTDTQYF.